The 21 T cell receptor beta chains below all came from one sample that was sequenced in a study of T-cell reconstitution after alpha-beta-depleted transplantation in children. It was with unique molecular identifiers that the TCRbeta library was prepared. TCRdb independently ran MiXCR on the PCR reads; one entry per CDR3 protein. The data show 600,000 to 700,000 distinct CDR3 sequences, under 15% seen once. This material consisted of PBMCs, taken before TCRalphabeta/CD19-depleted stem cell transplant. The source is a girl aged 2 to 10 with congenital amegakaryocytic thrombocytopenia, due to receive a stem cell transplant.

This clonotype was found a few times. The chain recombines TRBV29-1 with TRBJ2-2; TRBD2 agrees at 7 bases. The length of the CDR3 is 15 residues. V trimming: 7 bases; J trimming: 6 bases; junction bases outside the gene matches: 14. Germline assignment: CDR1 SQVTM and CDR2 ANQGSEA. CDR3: CSAPRGGPFAGELFF. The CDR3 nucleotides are TGCAGCGCCCCGCGGGGAGGGCCTTTTGCCGGGGAGCTGTTTTTT.

The CDR3 loop reads CAWGLAGDAQYF. The DNA of the CDR3 is TGTGCCTGGGGCCTAGCGGGTGATGCGCAGTACTTC. The chain couples TRBV30 to TRBJ2-7, with 8 bases aligning to TRBD2. Unmatched junction bases numbered 9, after V lost 5 bases and J lost 9 bases. This CDR3 has 12 amino acids. Germline lookup yields CDR1 GTSNPN and CDR2 SVGIG (reference sequence).

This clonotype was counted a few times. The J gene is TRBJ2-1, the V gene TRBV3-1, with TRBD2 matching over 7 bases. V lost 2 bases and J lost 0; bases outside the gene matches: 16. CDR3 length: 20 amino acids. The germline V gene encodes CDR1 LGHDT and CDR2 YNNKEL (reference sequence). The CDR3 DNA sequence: TGTGCCAGCAGCCAACTCCCACCGTTGACTAGCTCAAGCTCCTACAATGAGCAGTTCTTC. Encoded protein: CASSQLPPLTSSSSYNEQFF.

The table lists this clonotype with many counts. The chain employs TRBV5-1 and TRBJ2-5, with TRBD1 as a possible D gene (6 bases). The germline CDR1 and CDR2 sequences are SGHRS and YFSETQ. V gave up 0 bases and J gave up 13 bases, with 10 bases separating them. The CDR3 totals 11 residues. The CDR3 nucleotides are TGCGCCAGCAGCTTGGATACAGGGACGTACTTC. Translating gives CASSLDTGTYF.

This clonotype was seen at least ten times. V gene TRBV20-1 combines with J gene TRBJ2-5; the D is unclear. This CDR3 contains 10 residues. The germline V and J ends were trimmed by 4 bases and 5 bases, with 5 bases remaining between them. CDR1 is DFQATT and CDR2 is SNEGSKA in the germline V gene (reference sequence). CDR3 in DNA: TGCAGTGCTACTAGGGAGACCCAGTACTTC. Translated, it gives CSATRETQYF.

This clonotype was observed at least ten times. CDR3 in amino acids: CASSSLNEQYF. The CDR3 region has the DNA TGTGCCAGCAGCTCCCTTAACGAGCAGTACTTC. The chain combines TRBV12-3 or TRBV12-4 with TRBJ2-7; no firm D call. Trimming shortened V by 6 bases and J by 5 bases, and 8 bases separated the two germline ends. The CDR3 contains 11 residues.

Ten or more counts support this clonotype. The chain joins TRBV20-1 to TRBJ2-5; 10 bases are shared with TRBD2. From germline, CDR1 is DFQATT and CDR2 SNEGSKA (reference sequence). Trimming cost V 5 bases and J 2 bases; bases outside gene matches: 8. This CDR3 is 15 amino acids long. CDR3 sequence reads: CSAPIAGGDQETQYF. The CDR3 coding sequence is TGCAGTGCTCCTATAGCGGGAGGAGATCAAGAGACCCAGTACTTC.

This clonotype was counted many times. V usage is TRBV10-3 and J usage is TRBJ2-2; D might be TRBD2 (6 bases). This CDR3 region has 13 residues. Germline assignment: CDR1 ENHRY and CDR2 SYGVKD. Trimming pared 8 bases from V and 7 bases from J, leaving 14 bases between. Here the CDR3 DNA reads TGTGCCATCCTGGCCCCGGAGGGCGGGGAGCTGTTTTTT. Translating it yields CAILAPEGGELFF.

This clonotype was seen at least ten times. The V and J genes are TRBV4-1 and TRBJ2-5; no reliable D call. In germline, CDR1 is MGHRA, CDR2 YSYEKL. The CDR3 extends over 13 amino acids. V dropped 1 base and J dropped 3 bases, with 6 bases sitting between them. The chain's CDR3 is CASSQVAKETQYF. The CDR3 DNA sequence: TGCGCCAGCAGCCAAGTGGCTAAAGAGACCCAGTACTTC.

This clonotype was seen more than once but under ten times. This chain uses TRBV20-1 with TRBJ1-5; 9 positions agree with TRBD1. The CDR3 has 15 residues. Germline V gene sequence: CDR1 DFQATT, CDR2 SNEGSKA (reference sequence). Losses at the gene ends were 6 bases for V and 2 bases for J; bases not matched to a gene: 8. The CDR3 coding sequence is TGCAGTGCCCTAGGGTGGGACAGGGGCAATCAGCCCCAGCATTTT. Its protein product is CSALGWDRGNQPQHF.

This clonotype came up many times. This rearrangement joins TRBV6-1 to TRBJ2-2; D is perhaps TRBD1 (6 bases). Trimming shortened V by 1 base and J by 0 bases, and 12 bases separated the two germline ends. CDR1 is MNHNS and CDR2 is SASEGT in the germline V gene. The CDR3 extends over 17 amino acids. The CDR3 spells CASSEGWGTTNTGELFF. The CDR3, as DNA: TGTGCCAGCAGTGAAGGGTGGGGGACAACGAACACCGGGGAGCTGTTTTTT.

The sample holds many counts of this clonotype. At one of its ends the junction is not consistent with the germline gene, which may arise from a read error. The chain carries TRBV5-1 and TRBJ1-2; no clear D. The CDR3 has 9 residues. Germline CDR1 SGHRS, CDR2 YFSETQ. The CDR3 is CASTSPQIF. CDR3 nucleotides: TGCGCCAGCACCAGCCCGCAGATCTTC.

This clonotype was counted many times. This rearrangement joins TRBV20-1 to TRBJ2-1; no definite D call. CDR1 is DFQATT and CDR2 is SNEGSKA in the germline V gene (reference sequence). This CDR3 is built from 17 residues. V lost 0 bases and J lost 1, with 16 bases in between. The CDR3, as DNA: TGCAGTGCTAGAGACCCAGGACGTGGGTGGTCCTACAATGAGCAGTTCTTC. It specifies CSARDPGRGWSYNEQFF.

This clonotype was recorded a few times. In nucleotides, the CDR3 is TGTGCCATCAGTGAGTCGCCAGGGTCCTACGAGCAGTACTTC. Translated: CAISESPGSYEQYF. The gene calls are TRBV10-3 and TRBJ2-7; maybe TRBD1 (5 bases). There are 14 residues in the CDR3. Between the trimmed V and J ends, which lost 0 bases and 1 base, there was a span of 7 bases. Germline CDR1 and CDR2: ENHRY and SYGVKD.

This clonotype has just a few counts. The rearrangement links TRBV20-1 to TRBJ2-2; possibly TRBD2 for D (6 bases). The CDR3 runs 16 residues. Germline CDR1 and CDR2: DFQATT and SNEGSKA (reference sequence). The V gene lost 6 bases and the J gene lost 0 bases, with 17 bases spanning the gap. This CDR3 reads CSARAPSGSNTGELFF. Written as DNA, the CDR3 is TGCAGTGCAAGGGCCCCCAGCGGGTCGAACACCGGGGAGCTGTTTTTT.

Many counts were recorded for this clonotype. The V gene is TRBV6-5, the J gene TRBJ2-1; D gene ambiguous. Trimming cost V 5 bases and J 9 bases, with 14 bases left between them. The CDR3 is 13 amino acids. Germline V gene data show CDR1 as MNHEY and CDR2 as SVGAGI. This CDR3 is CASSTGSDGEQFF. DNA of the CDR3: TGTGCCAGCAGTACGGGCTCCGACGGTGAGCAGTTCTTC.

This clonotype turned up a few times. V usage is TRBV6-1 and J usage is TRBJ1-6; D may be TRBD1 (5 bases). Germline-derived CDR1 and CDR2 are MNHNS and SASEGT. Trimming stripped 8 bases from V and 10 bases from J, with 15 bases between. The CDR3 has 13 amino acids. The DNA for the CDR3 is TGTGCCAGCGGGGGAGGGGTAGGATCACCCCTCCACTTT. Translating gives CASGGGVGSPLHF.

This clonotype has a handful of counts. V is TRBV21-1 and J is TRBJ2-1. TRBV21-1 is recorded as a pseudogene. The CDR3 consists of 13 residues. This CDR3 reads CASSKASYNEQFF. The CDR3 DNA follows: TGTGCCAGCAGCAAAGCATCCTACAATGAGCAGTTCTTC.

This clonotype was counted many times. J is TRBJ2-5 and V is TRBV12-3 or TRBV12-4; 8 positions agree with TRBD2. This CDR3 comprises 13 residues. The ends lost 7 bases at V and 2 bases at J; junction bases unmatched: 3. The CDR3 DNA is TGTGCCAGCAACATAGCGGGACAAGAGACCCAGTACTTC. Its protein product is CASNIAGQETQYF.

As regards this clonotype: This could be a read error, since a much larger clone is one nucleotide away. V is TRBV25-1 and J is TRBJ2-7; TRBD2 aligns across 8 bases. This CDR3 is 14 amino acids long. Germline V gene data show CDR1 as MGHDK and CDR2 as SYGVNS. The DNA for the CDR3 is TGTGCCAGCAGCTTGGGACTAGTCTCCTACGGGCAGTACTTC. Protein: CASSLGLVSYGQYF.

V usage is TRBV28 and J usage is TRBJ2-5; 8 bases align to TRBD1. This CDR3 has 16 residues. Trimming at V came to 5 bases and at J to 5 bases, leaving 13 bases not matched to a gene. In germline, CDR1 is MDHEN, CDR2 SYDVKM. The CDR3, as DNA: TGTGCCAGCAGTGTTCCGGGACAGGAGTTCGAGGAGACCCAGTACTTC. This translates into CASSVPGQEFEETQYF.